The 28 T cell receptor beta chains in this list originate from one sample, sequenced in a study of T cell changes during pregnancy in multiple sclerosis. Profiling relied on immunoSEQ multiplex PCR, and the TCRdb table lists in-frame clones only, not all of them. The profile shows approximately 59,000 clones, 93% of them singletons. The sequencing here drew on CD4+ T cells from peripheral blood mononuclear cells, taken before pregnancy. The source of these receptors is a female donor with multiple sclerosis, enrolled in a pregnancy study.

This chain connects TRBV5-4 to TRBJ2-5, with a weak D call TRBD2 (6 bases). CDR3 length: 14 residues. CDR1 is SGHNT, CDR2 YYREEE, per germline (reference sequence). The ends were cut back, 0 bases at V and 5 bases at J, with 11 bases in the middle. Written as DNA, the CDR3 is TGTGCCAGCAGCTTGGGGGGGAGCGGGGAGACCCAGTACTTC. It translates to CASSLGGSGETQYF.

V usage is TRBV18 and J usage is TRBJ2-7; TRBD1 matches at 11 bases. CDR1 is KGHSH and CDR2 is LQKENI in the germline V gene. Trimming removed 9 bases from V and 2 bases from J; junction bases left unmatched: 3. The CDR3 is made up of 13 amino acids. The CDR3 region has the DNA TGTGCCAGTTCGGGACAGGGGGCCTACGAGCAGTACTTC. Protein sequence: CASSGQGAYEQYF.

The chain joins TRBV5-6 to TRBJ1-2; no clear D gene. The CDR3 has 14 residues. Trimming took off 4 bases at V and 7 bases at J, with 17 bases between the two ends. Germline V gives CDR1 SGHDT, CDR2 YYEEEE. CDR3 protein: CASSPLVLAGGYTF. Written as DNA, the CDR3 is TGTGCCAGCAGCCCCCTCGTATTGGCGGGTGGCTACACCTTC.

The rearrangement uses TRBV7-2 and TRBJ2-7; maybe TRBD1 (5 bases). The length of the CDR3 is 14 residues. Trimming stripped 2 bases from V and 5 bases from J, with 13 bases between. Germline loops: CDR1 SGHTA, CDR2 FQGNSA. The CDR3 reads CASSLTPGLNEQYF. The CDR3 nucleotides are TGTGCCAGCAGCTTAACCCCAGGGTTAAACGAGCAGTACTTC.

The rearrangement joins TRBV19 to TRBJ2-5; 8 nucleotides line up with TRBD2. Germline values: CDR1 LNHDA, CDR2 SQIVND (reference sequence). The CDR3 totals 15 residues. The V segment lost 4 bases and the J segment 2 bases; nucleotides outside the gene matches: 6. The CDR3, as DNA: TGTGCCAGTAGTACGCCTAGCGGGTATCAAGAGACCCAGTACTTC. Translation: CASSTPSGYQETQYF. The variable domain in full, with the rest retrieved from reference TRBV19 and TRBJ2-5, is DGGITQSPKYLFRKEGQNVTLSCEQNLNHDAMYWYRQDPGQGLRLIYYSQIVNDFQKGDIAEGYSVSREKKESFPLTVTSAQKNPTAFYLCASSTPSGYQETQYFGPGTRLLVL.

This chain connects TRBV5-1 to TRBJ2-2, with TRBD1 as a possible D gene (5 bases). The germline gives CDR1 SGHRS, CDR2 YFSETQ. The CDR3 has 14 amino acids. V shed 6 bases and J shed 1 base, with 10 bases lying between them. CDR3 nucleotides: TGCGCCAGCACCTCAGGGTTGAACACCGGGGAGCTGTTTTTT. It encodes CASTSGLNTGELFF. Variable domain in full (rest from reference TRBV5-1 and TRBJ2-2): KAGVTQTPRYLIKTRGQQVTLSCSPISGHRSVSWYQQTPGQGLQFLFEYFSETQRNKGNFPGRFSGRQFSNSRSEMNVSTLELGDSALYLCASTSGLNTGELFFGEGSRLTVL.

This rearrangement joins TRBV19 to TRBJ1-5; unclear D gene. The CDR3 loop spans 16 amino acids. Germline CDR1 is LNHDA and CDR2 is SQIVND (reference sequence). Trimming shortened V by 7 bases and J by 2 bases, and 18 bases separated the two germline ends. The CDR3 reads CASKVKRGQGNQPQHF. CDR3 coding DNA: TGTGCCAGTAAGGTGAAGAGAGGGCAGGGCAATCAGCCCCAGCATTTT.

The CDR3: CASSLREAPYEQYF. CDR3 nucleotides: TGTGCCAGCAGCTTGCGGGAGGCCCCATACGAGCAGTACTTC. The rearrangement links TRBV9 to TRBJ2-7; 8 bases fit TRBD2. J lost 4 bases, V lost 4 bases, and 7 bases had no gene match. Germline CDR1 and CDR2: SGDLS and YYNGEE. This CDR3 comprises 14 residues.

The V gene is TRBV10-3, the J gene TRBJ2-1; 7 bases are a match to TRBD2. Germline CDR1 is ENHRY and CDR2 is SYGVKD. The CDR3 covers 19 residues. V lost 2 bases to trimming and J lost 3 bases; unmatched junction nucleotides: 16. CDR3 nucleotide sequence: TGTGCCATCAGTGAGCCAGGACTAGGCCTCCCTATTAACTACAATGAGCAGTTCTTC. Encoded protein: CAISEPGLGLPINYNEQFF.

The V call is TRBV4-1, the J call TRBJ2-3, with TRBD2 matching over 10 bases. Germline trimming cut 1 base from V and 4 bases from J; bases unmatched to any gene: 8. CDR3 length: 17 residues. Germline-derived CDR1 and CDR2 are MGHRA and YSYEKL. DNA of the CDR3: TGCGCCAGCAGCCAAGGGTTCTTAGCGGGAGGTCCAGATACGCAGTATTTT. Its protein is CASSQGFLAGGPDTQYF.

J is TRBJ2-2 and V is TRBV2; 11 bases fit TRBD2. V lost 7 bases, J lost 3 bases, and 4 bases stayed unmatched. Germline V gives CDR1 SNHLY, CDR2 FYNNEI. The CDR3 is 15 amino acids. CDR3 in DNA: TGTGCCAGCATGGGTAGCGGGAGGGACACCGGGGAGCTGTTTTTT. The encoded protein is CASMGSGRDTGELFF. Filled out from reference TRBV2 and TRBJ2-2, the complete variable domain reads EPEVTQTPSHQVTQMGQEVILRCVPISNHLYFYWYRQILGQKVEFLVSFYNNEISEKSEIFDDQFSVERPDGSNFTLKIRSTKLEDSAMYFCASMGSGRDTGELFFGEGSRLTVL.

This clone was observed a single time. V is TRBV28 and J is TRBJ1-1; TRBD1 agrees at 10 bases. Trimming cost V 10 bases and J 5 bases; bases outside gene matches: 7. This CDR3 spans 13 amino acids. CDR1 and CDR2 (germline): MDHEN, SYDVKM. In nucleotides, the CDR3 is TGTGCCACAAAAGACAGGGGGCGGACTGAAGCTTTCTTT. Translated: CATKDRGRTEAFF. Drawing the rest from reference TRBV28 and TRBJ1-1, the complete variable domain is DVKVTQSSRYLVKRTGEKVFLECVQDMDHENMFWYRQDPGLGLRLIYFSYDVKMKEKGDIPEGYSVSREKKERFSLILESASTNQTSMYLCATKDRGRTEAFFGQGTRLTVV.

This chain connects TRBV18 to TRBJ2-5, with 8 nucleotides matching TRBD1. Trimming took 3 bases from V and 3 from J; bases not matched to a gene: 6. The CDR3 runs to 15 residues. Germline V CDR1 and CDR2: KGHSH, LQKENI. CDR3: CASSPDTGGKETQYF. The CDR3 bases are TGTGCCAGCTCACCCGATACAGGGGGAAAAGAGACCCAGTACTTC.

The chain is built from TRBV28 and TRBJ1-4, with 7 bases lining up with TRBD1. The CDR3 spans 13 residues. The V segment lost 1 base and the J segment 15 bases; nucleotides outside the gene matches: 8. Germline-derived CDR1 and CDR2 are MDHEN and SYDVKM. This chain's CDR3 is CASSLFKGTVMFF. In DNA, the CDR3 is TGTGCCAGCAGTTTATTCAAAGGGACAGTTATGTTTTTT.

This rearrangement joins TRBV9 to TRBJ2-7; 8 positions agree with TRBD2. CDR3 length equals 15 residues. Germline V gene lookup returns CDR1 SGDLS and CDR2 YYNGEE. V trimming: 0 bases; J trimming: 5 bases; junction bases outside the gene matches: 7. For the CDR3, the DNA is TGTGCCAGCAGCGTAGCCCCAGCGGGAGCGGACGAGCAGTACTTC. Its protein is CASSVAPAGADEQYF.

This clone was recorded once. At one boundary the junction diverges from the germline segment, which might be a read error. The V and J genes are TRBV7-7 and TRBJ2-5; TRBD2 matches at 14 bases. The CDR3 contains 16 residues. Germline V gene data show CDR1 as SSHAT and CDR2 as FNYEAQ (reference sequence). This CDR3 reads CASSLGLAGGQETQYF. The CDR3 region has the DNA TGTGCTAGCAGCTTAGGACTAGCGGGAGGCCAAGAGACCCAGTACTTC.

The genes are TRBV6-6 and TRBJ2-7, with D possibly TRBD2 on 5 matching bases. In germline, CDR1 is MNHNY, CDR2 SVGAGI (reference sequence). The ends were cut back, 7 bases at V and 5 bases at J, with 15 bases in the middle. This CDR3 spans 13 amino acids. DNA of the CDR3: TGTGCCAGCACCCCCCCCGGGGTCCACGAGCAGTACTTC. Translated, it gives CASTPPGVHEQYF.

As DNA, the CDR3 is TGTGCCAGCAGCTTAGAGGGGGCGAATACAGATACGCAGTATTTT. As protein: CASSLEGANTDTQYF. The chain employs TRBV5-4 and TRBJ2-3; 7 positions match TRBD1. V gave up 2 bases and J gave up 3 bases; unmatched junction bases: 6. This CDR3 has 15 residues. Germline V gene data show CDR1 as SGHNT and CDR2 as YYREEE (reference sequence).

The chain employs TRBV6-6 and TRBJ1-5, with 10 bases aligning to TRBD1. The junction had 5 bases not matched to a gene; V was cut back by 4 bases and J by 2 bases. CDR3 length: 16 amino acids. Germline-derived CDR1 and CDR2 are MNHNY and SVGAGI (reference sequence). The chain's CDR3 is CASSSRDRGGNQPQHF. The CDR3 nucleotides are TGTGCCAGCAGTTCTCGGGACAGGGGCGGCAATCAGCCCCAGCATTTT.

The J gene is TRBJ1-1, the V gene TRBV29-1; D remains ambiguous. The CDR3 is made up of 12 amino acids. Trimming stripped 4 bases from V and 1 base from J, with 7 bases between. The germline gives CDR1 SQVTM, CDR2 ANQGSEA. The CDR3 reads CSVVSGNTEAFF. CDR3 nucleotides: TGCAGCGTTGTCTCCGGGAACACTGAAGCTTTCTTT.

CDR3 sequence: CASSLSRRGSEAFF. The DNA of the CDR3 is TGTGCCAGCAGTTTAAGTAGGAGGGGTAGCGAAGCTTTCTTT. The chain couples TRBV28 to TRBJ1-1; D is possibly TRBD1 (5 bases). Between the trimmed V and J ends, which lost 2 bases and 8 bases, there was a span of 15 bases. Germline V gives CDR1 MDHEN, CDR2 SYDVKM. The length of the CDR3 is 14 residues.

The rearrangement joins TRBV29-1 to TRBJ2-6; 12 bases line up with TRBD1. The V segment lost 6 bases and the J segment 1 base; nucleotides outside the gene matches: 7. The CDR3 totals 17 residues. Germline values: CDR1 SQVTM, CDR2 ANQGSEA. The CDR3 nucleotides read TGCAGCGTGGACGGGACAGGGGGCAATTCTGGGGCCAACGTCCTGACTTTC. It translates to CSVDGTGGNSGANVLTF. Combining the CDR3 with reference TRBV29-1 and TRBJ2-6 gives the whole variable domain SAVISQKPSRDICQRGTSLTIQCQVDSQVTMMFWYRQQPGQSLTLIATANQGSEATYESGFVIDKFPISRPNLTFSTLTVSNMSPEDSSIYLCSVDGTGGNSGANVLTFGAGSRLTVL.

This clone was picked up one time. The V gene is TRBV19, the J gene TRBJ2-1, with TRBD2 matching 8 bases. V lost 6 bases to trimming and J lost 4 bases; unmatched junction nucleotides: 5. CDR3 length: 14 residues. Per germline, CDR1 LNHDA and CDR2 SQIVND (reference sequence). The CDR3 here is CASSPTSVYNEQFF. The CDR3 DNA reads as TGTGCCAGTAGCCCGACTAGCGTTTACAATGAGCAGTTCTTC.

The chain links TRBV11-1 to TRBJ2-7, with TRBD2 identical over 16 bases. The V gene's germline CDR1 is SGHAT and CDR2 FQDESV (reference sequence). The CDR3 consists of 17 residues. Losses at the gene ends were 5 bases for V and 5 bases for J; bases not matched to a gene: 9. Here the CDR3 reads CASSPGTSGRARHEQYF. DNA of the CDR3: TGTGCCAGCAGCCCCGGGACTAGCGGGAGGGCCCGTCACGAGCAGTACTTC.

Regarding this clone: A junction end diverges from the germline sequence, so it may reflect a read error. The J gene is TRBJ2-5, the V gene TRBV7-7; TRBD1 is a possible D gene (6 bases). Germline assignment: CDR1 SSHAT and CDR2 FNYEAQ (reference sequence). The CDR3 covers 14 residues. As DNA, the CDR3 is TGTGCTAGCAGCCCCCTGACAGGAAAAGAGACCCAGTACTTC. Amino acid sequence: CASSPLTGKETQYF.

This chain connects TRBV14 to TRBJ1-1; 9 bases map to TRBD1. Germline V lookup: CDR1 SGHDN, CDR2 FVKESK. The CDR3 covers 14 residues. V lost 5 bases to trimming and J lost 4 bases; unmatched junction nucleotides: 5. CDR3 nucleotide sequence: TGTGCCAGCAGCACACAGACAGGGGGCACTGAAGCTTTCTTT. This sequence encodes CASSTQTGGTEAFF.

In nucleotides, the CDR3 is TGTGCCAGCAGCTTAGAGCTAGCGGGGCCCGTGGAGCAGTTCTTC. Amino acids: CASSLELAGPVEQFF. The chain carries TRBV7-9 and TRBJ2-1, with 9 bases aligning to TRBD2. V was clipped by 1 base and J by 10 bases; unmatched bases: 8. Germline V CDR1 and CDR2: SEHNR, FQNEAQ (reference sequence). The CDR3 extends over 15 amino acids.

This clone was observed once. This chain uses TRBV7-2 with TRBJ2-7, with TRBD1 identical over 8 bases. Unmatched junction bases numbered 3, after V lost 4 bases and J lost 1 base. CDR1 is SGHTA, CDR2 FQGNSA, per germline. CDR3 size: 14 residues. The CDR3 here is CASSSGGTSYEQYF. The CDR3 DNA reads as TGTGCCAGCAGCTCAGGGGGCACTTCCTACGAGCAGTACTTC.